The 25 T cell receptor beta chains in this list originate from one sample, sequenced in a study of T cells in Graves' hyperthyroidism and ophthalmopathy. The source material, RNA transcripts, was used to amplify TCR beta CDR3 regions. The HTBI primer set drove a first-round RT-PCR of the TCR CDR3. TCRdb redid the calling of the multiplex PCR reads with MiXCR, one entry per CDR3 protein. The sample holds hundreds of thousands of distinct CDR3 sequences, about 20% seen once. The sequencing sample was made of blood. These receptors were taken from a man aged 35-49 years with Graves' ophthalmopathy.

This clonotype appeared many times. This rearrangement joins TRBV7-9 to TRBJ2-2; 8 nucleotides line up with TRBD1. Germline trimming cut 5 bases from V and 5 bases from J; bases unmatched to any gene: 7. The CDR3 has 15 residues. Looked up from germline, CDR1 is SEHNR and CDR2 is FQNEAQ (reference sequence). In DNA form, the CDR3 reads TGTGCCAGCAGCACAGGACAGGGCAGAACCGGGGAGCTGTTTTTT. Residues: CASSTGQGRTGELFF.

This clonotype was detected only a few times. The rearrangement joins TRBV11-2 to TRBJ1-2; D unclear. The ends were cut back, 3 bases at V and 8 bases at J, with 7 bases in the middle. The CDR3 consists of 11 residues. CDR1 and CDR2 (germline): SGHAT, FQNNGV. The chain's CDR3 is CASSLSQGYTF. The CDR3 DNA is TGTGCCAGCAGCTTGTCGCAGGGCTACACCTTC.

V and J are TRBV2 and TRBJ1-5; TRBD1 matches 7 bases. The germline CDR1 and CDR2 sequences are SNHLY and FYNNEI. J gave up 0 bases and V 3 bases, and 2 bases lay outside the gene matches. The CDR3 runs to 15 residues. CDR3 coding DNA: TGTGCCAGCAGTGAGCGACAGGGTAGCAATCAGCCCCAGCATTTT. It translates to CASSERQGSNQPQHF.

The V and J genes are TRBV2 and TRBJ2-5; 7 bases are shared with TRBD1. Germline V gene sequence: CDR1 SNHLY, CDR2 FYNNEI. CDR3 length: 11 residues. CDR3 amino acids: CGTGEQETQYF. For the CDR3, the DNA is TGTGGCACAGGGGAACAAGAGACCCAGTACTTC.

The chain recombines TRBV3-1 with TRBJ1-2; D not resolved. Trimming stripped 1 base from V and 8 bases from J, with 5 bases between. The CDR3 is made up of 11 amino acids. CDR1 is LGHDT, CDR2 YNNKEL, per germline (reference sequence). The CDR3 here is CASSQASGYTF. CDR3 nucleotides: TGTGCCAGCAGCCAAGCCTCGGGCTACACCTTC.

This clonotype was recorded a few times. CDR3 nucleotide sequence: TGTGCCAGCAGCTCGCTAGACGAGCAGTACTTC. It codes for CASSSLDEQYF. The chain carries TRBV2 and TRBJ2-7; D call uncertain. CDR1 and CDR2 from the germline V gene are SNHLY and FYNNEI. Trimming stripped 6 bases from V and 5 bases from J, with 8 bases between. The CDR3 spans 11 residues.

This clonotype was found many times. This sequence joins TRBV18 and TRBJ2-1; D gene unclear. Germline V gene sequence: CDR1 KGHSH, CDR2 LQKENI. Trimming left V 3 bases short and J 8 bases short, with 11 bases between. The CDR3 has 13 residues. CDR3 sequence reads: CASSPKSTDEQFF. In DNA form, the CDR3 reads TGTGCCAGCTCACCTAAGAGCACCGATGAGCAGTTCTTC.

The rearrangement uses TRBV9 and TRBJ1-2; TRBD1 matches 8 bases. This CDR3 has 16 amino acids. Germline CDR1 SGDLS, CDR2 YYNGEE. The V segment lost 0 bases and the J segment 5 bases; nucleotides outside the gene matches: 9. The CDR3 DNA reads as TGTGCCAGCAGCGTAGGGGGGCAGGGGGCATGGTATGGCTACACCTTC. Protein sequence: CASSVGGQGAWYGYTF.

This clonotype has at least ten counts. This rearrangement joins TRBV3-1 to TRBJ2-1; TRBD2 matches at 13 bases. Germline assignment: CDR1 LGHDT and CDR2 YNNKEL (reference sequence). The CDR3 extends over 16 amino acids. V was clipped by 4 bases and J by 7 bases; unmatched bases: 7. The DNA of the CDR3 is TGTGCCAGCAGCCCAAGACTAGCGGGGGGCGGGAATGAGCAGTTCTTC. It codes for CASSPRLAGGGNEQFF.

This clonotype was recorded many times. V gene TRBV5-1 combines with J gene TRBJ1-1; 7 positions match TRBD1. Trimming removed 0 bases from V and 7 bases from J; junction bases left unmatched: 9. Germline assignment: CDR1 SGHRS and CDR2 YFSETQ. The CDR3 covers 15 residues. The CDR3 here is CASSLERVSGGEAFF. The DNA of the CDR3 is TGCGCCAGCAGCTTGGAGCGGGTGTCAGGGGGTGAAGCTTTCTTT.

The chain uses TRBV5-4 and TRBJ1-6; 9 bases agree with TRBD1. The junction had 6 bases not matched to a gene; V was cut back by 4 bases and J by 7 bases. CDR1 SGHNT and CDR2 YYREEE come from the germline V gene (reference sequence). CDR3 length: 15 residues. The CDR3 here is CASSQGQGKNSPLHF. CDR3 coding DNA: TGTGCCAGCAGCCAAGGACAGGGGAAGAATTCACCCCTCCACTTT. Variable domain in full (rest from reference TRBV5-4 and TRBJ1-6): ETGVTQSPTHLIKTRGQQVTLRCSSQSGHNTVSWYQQALGQGPQFIFQYYREEENGRGNFPPRFSGLQFPNYSSELNVNALELDDSALYLCASSQGQGKNSPLHFGNGTRLTVT.

The chain combines TRBV20-1 with TRBJ2-1; D might be TRBD2 (5 bases). The V end was cut by 1 base, the J end by 6 bases, with 22 bases between. Germline CDR1 DFQATT, CDR2 SNEGSKA (reference sequence). The CDR3 totals 17 residues. The CDR3 DNA reads as TGCAGTGCTAGAGGTAAGGAGTCCAGCGGAAGAACCAATGAGCAGTTCTTC. Translation gives CSARGKESSGRTNEQFF.

In its sample, this clonotype was seen many times. J is TRBJ1-4 and V is TRBV7-2; D gene unclear. The V gene's germline CDR1 is SGHTA and CDR2 FQGNSA. The CDR3 extends over 14 amino acids. Trimming removed 1 base from V and 3 bases from J, with 6 bases in between. CDR3 sequence (DNA): TGTGCCAGCAGCTTAGTTGTGTCTAATGAAAAACTGTTTTTT. This sequence encodes CASSLVVSNEKLFF.

This clonotype was observed at least ten times. This rearrangement joins TRBV5-6 to TRBJ1-1; D is uncertain. V lost 1 base, J lost 5 bases, and 9 bases lay in between. The CDR3 is 13 amino acids. CDR1 and CDR2 (germline): SGHDT, YYEEEE. The CDR3 DNA follows: TGTGCCAGCAGCTTGCTCGGCGGGACTGAAGCTTTCTTT. Translating it yields CASSLLGGTEAFF.

V is TRBV11-2 and J is TRBJ1-4; 9 nucleotides match TRBD1. Germline V gives CDR1 SGHAT, CDR2 FQNNGV. This CDR3 comprises 15 residues. With 4 bases clipped from V and 8 bases from J, the junction kept 8 bases outside the gene matches. The DNA of the CDR3 is TGTGCCAGCAGCTCGGACGGGACAGGGTACGAAAAACTGTTTTTT. Translating it yields CASSSDGTGYEKLFF.

J is TRBJ2-1 and V is TRBV6-2 or TRBV6-3, with 9 bases lining up with TRBD2. This CDR3 comprises 14 residues. V trimming: 5 bases; J trimming: 6 bases; junction bases outside the gene matches: 5. Germline CDR1 and CDR2: MNHEY and SVGEGT. DNA of the CDR3: TGTGCCAGCAGTCCCGCGGGAGGGGGCAATGAGCAGTTCTTC. Residues: CASSPAGGGNEQFF.

The chain combines TRBV24-1 with TRBJ2-1; D gene unclear. V was trimmed by 9 bases and J by 5 bases, leaving 10 bases between them. CDR1 and CDR2 (germline): KGHDR, SFDVKD. The CDR3 is 12 residues long. CDR3 sequence (DNA): TGTGCCACCTCCTCGGTGGACAATGAGCAGTTCTTC. Its protein product is CATSSVDNEQFF.

This clonotype was observed at least ten times. The V call is TRBV20-1, the J call TRBJ2-5; no clear D gene. Germline CDR1 and CDR2: DFQATT and SNEGSKA (reference sequence). The V end was cut by 3 bases, the J end by 5 bases, with 7 bases between. This CDR3 region has 11 residues. CDR3 in amino acids: CSASFRETQYF. CDR3 DNA: TGCAGTGCTAGTTTCCGGGAGACCCAGTACTTC.

The rearrangement joins TRBV5-1 to TRBJ2-7, with 8 bases matching TRBD1. The CDR3 consists of 13 residues. Germline CDR1 is SGHRS and CDR2 is YFSETQ. With 2 bases clipped from V and 5 bases from J, the junction kept 3 bases outside the gene matches. The CDR3 reads CASSLQGVNEQYF. The CDR3, as DNA: TGCGCCAGCAGCTTACAGGGGGTTAACGAGCAGTACTTC.

The V gene is TRBV7-3, the J gene TRBJ2-2, with TRBD2 matching over 9 bases. This CDR3 has 14 amino acids. Unmatched junction bases numbered 1, after V lost 0 bases and J lost 8 bases. Germline CDR1 SGHTA, CDR2 FQGTGA. CDR3 sequence reads: CASSLTSGRGELFF. CDR3 in DNA: TGTGCCAGCAGCTTAACTAGCGGGAGAGGGGAGCTGTTTTTT. The full variable domain, its missing parts supplied by reference TRBV7-3 and TRBJ2-2, is GAGVSQTPSNKVTEKGKYVELRCDPISGHTALYWYRQSLGQGPEFLIYFQGTGAADDSGLPNDRFFAVRPEGSVSTLKIQRTERGDSAVYLCASSLTSGRGELFFGEGSRLTVL.

This clonotype has just a few counts. The CDR3 region has the DNA TGTGCCAGCAGCGCTCCGGACAGGGGAACTGGAAACACCATATATTTT. Its translation is CASSAPDRGTGNTIYF. The rearrangement links TRBV9 to TRBJ1-3; 9 positions agree with TRBD1. V dropped 3 bases and J dropped 2; count of bases not matched to a gene: 6. Germline assignment: CDR1 SGDLS and CDR2 YYNGEE. This CDR3 contains 16 residues.

The chain joins TRBV27 to TRBJ2-2; D not certain. The CDR3 sequence is 13 residues long. The V gene lost 7 bases and the J gene lost 2 bases, with 8 bases spanning the gap. Germline V gene data show CDR1 as MNHEY and CDR2 as SMNVEV (reference sequence). The CDR3 reads CASTFSNTGELFF. DNA for the CDR3: TGTGCCAGCACCTTCAGTAACACCGGGGAGCTGTTTTTT.

This clonotype was counted between two and nine times. CDR3 sequence (DNA): TGCAGTGCTAGGGGGGGGTTCGAGACCCAGTACTTC. Translating it yields CSARGGFETQYF. The chain carries TRBV20-1 and TRBJ2-5; 7 nucleotides agree with TRBD2. Per germline, CDR1 DFQATT and CDR2 SNEGSKA (reference sequence). The trim removed 3 bases at V and 5 bases at J, leaving 3 bases unmatched. The CDR3 sequence is 12 residues long.

V and J are TRBV20-1 and TRBJ1-1; a weak D match, TRBD1 (6 bases). This CDR3 spans 16 amino acids. Germline loops: CDR1 DFQATT, CDR2 SNEGSKA (reference sequence). Trimming took 5 bases from V and 5 from J, leaving 24 bases between them. CDR3 region: CSARHIMTRGGTEAFF. The CDR3 nucleotides read TGCAGTGCTCGTCACATTATGACCAGGGGAGGGACTGAAGCTTTCTTT.

This chain links TRBV7-3 with TRBJ2-2; D not certain. Germline V CDR1 and CDR2: SGHTA, FQGTGA. The V end was cut by 5 bases, the J end by 3 bases, with 25 bases between. The CDR3 is made up of 19 amino acids. The CDR3: CASSGKAKASLSYTGELFF. In DNA, the CDR3 is TGTGCCAGCAGCGGAAAAGCCAAAGCGTCACTATCCTACACCGGGGAGCTGTTTTTT.